Shown below are 3 T cell receptor beta chains from a single sample sequenced in a study of cytomegalovirus exposure and HLA in healthy donors. The study ran its PCR with 60 Vbeta and 13 Jbeta primers. Clones were read by immunoSEQ multiplex PCR, and TCRdb kept only the in-frame ones, dropping some. The sample records 100,000 to 150,000 clones, just under 80% being singletons. The specimen sequenced was PBMCs. The receptors shown here come from a man aged 30 to 39 in good health and CMV-seronegative.

The V gene is TRBV11-3, the J gene TRBJ2-2, with D possibly matching TRBD1 (6 bases). Trimming stripped 3 bases from V and 7 bases from J, with 18 bases between. CDR3 length equals 16 residues. From germline, CDR1 is SGHNT and CDR2 YENEEA. The chain's CDR3 is CASSLDSKKESGELFF. The DNA of the CDR3 is TGTGCCAGCAGCTTGGACAGCAAGAAAGAGAGCGGGGAGCTGTTTTTT.

A single count supports this clone. The chain couples TRBV2 to TRBJ2-5, with 7 bases that match TRBD1. Germline trimming cut 5 bases from V and 2 bases from J; bases unmatched to any gene: 5. This CDR3 is built from 14 residues. In germline, CDR1 is SNHLY, CDR2 FYNNEI. CDR3 residues: CASSYLGQQETQYF. The DNA of the CDR3 is TGTGCCAGCAGTTATCTGGGACAGCAAGAGACCCAGTACTTC.

This chain links TRBV2 with TRBJ1-3; D ambiguous. V was shortened by 8 bases and J by 0 bases, with 14 bases between the two germline ends. Germline-derived CDR1 and CDR2 are SNHLY and FYNNEI. CDR3 length: 15 residues. CDR3: CASSREGSSGNTIYF. In DNA form, the CDR3 reads TGTGCCAGCTCGAGGGAGGGCAGCTCTGGAAACACCATATATTTT.